The 28 T cell receptor beta chains given below trace back to one sample, sequenced in a study of blood T cell repertoires in COVID-19. Libraries were prepared by immunoSEQ multiplex PCR; TCRdb keeps only in-frame clonotypes and omits some of them. The table shows roughly 380,000 clones, with roughly 87% occurring only once. Material for sequencing was PBMCs or T cells enriched from blood (not recorded which). Source of these receptors: a woman in her twenties or thirties who had recovered from COVID-19.

This chain uses TRBV19 with TRBJ2-7; 8 nucleotides line up with TRBD2. The ends lost 5 bases at V and 3 bases at J; junction bases unmatched: 9. The CDR3 loop spans 15 amino acids. Germline assignment: CDR1 LNHDA and CDR2 SQIVND (reference sequence). The CDR3, as DNA: TGTGCCAGTAGTTTCGAAATGGGACTAGACTACGAGCAGTACTTC. Amino acids: CASSFEMGLDYEQYF.

The chain uses TRBV5-6 and TRBJ2-1; 7 nucleotides match TRBD2. CDR1 and CDR2 (germline): SGHDT, YYEEEE. The V gene end was trimmed by 1 base and the J gene end by 4 bases; junction bases not matched to a gene: 2. CDR3 length equals 14 residues. The chain's CDR3 is CASSLPSGYNEQFF. DNA for the CDR3: TGTGCCAGCAGCTTGCCTAGCGGATACAATGAGCAGTTCTTC.

The rearrangement joins TRBV28 to TRBJ2-1, with TRBD2 matching 16 bases. J gave up 6 bases and V 4 bases, and 6 bases lay outside the gene matches. The CDR3 loop spans 17 amino acids. Per germline, CDR1 MDHEN and CDR2 SYDVKM. In DNA, the CDR3 is TGTGCCAGCAGTTCGCCGGGACTAGCGGGAGGGATCAATGAGCAGTTCTTC. Protein product: CASSSPGLAGGINEQFF. The full variable domain, completed using reference TRBV28 and TRBJ2-1, is DVKVTQSSRYLVKRTGEKVFLECVQDMDHENMFWYRQDPGLGLRLIYFSYDVKMKEKGDIPEGYSVSREKKERFSLILESASTNQTSMYLCASSSPGLAGGINEQFFGPGTRLTVL.

V usage is TRBV10-2 and J usage is TRBJ2-7; 7 bases are shared with TRBD1. CDR1 and CDR2 from the germline V gene are WSHSY and SAAADI. This CDR3 spans 13 amino acids. Trimming removed 2 bases from V and 2 bases from J; junction bases left unmatched: 0. The CDR3 sequence is CASSEQGAYEQYF. CDR3 nucleotide sequence: TGCGCCAGCAGTGAGCAGGGGGCCTACGAGCAGTACTTC.

The chain couples TRBV19 to TRBJ2-7, with 11 bases that match TRBD2. There are 16 residues in the CDR3. The V gene end was trimmed by 6 bases and the J gene end by 1 base; junction bases not matched to a gene: 8. CDR1 is LNHDA, CDR2 SQIVND, per germline (reference sequence). CDR3 protein: CASSSRGTSGSYEQYF. The CDR3 DNA reads TGTGCCAGTAGCTCGAGGGGGACTAGCGGTTCCTACGAGCAGTACTTC.

The chain employs TRBV2 and TRBJ2-5, with TRBD1 as a possible D gene (6 bases). The CDR3 runs 13 residues. In germline, CDR1 is SNHLY, CDR2 FYNNEI. V was shortened by 6 bases and J by 3 bases, with 11 bases between the two germline ends. The CDR3 protein is CASSTGSKETQYF. CDR3 DNA sequence: TGTGCCAGCAGCACAGGGTCAAAAGAGACCCAGTACTTC.

The genes are TRBV27 and TRBJ1-1; D is unclear. The V and J ends lost 3 bases and 11 bases respectively, with 16 bases between them. This CDR3 is 13 amino acids long. The germline CDR1 and CDR2 sequences are MNHEY and SMNVEV (reference sequence). CDR3 DNA: TGTGCCAGCAGTTTCACCAGGCGGGATTCGGCTTTCTTT. Translation gives CASSFTRRDSAFF.

V and J are TRBV28 and TRBJ2-7; TRBD2 aligns across 10 bases. V lost 5 bases to trimming and J lost 3 bases; unmatched junction nucleotides: 7. Germline CDR1 is MDHEN and CDR2 is SYDVKM. The CDR3 sequence is 15 residues long. The CDR3 DNA reads as TGTGCCAGCAGTCCCTACTCTAGCGGGAGCTACGAGCAGTACTTC. It yields the protein CASSPYSSGSYEQYF.

This chain links TRBV3-1 (or the pseudogene TRBV3-2) with TRBJ1-6; 7 positions agree with TRBD1. The CDR3 spans 15 residues. V gave up 0 bases and J gave up 10 bases; unmatched junction bases: 6. Germline values: CDR1 LGHDT, CDR2 YNNKEL (reference sequence). CDR3 bases: TGTGCCAGCAGCCAAGATCGAGGGGGCAACTCACCCCTCCACTTT. Its translation is CASSQDRGGNSPLHF.

The rearrangement uses TRBV18 and TRBJ1-6; 7 nucleotides align to TRBD1. Germline CDR1 is KGHSH and CDR2 is LQKENI. The V and J ends lost 4 bases and 8 bases, in that order; junction bases with no gene match: 5. The CDR3 contains 14 residues. The CDR3 region has the DNA TGTGCCAGCTCACGCCGGGACAGTCATTCACCCCTCCACTTT. Its translation is CASSRRDSHSPLHF.

The V and J genes are TRBV2 and TRBJ1-5; D remains unclear. This CDR3 has 15 amino acids. The germline CDR1 and CDR2 sequences are SNHLY and FYNNEI. V was clipped by 6 bases and J by 4 bases, with 16 bases between them. The CDR3 loop is CASRQTKERNQPQHF. Here the CDR3 DNA reads TGTGCCAGCAGACAGACGAAGGAAAGAAATCAGCCCCAGCATTTT.

Written as DNA, the CDR3 is TGTGCCAGCAGTTACCGACCAGGGGACACTGACGGCTACACCTTC. Translated: CASSYRPGDTDGYTF. V is TRBV6-5 and J is TRBJ1-2, with D possibly matching TRBD1 (6 bases). Per the germline V gene, CDR1 is MNHEY and CDR2 is SVGAGI. This CDR3 is 15 amino acids long. The germline V and J ends were trimmed by 2 bases and 8 bases, with 18 bases remaining between them.

The count of this clone is one. The chain carries TRBV7-2 and TRBJ2-3, with TRBD1 matching 8 bases. CDR3 size: 15 residues. The junction had 8 bases not matched to a gene; V was cut back by 5 bases and J by 4 bases. The germline CDR1 and CDR2 sequences are SGHTA and FQGNSA. Here the CDR3 DNA reads TGTGCCAGCAGCCCAAGGACAGGGCAAGCAGATACGCAGTATTTT. As protein: CASSPRTGQADTQYF. Filled out from reference TRBV7-2 and TRBJ2-3, the complete variable domain reads GAGVSQSPSNKVTEKGKDVELRCDPISGHTALYWYRQSLGQGLEFLIYFQGNSAPDKSGLPSDRFSAERTGGSVSTLTIQRTQQEDSAVYLCASSPRTGQADTQYFGPGTRLTVL.

The chain employs TRBV5-6 and TRBJ1-5, with D perhaps matching TRBD1 (5 bases). This CDR3 is built from 15 residues. V lost 4 bases, J lost 4 bases, and 15 bases lay in between. CDR1 is SGHDT and CDR2 is YYEEEE in the germline V gene. The CDR3, as DNA: TGTGCCAGCAGCCCAAGCGGGGCAGGGAATCAGCCCCAGCATTTT. This encodes CASSPSGAGNQPQHF.

The chain uses TRBV7-9 and TRBJ1-2; D is ambiguous. Per germline, CDR1 SEHNR and CDR2 FQNEAQ (reference sequence). This CDR3 spans 13 amino acids. Trimming took off 7 bases at V and 4 bases at J, with 13 bases between the two ends. CDR3 in DNA: TGTGCCAGCACCCCCGAGCTGATCTATGGCTACACCTTC. The encoded protein is CASTPELIYGYTF. The full variable domain, completed using reference TRBV7-9 and TRBJ1-2, is DTGVSQNPRHKITKRGQNVTFRCDPISEHNRLYWYRQTLGQGPEFLTYFQNEAQLEKSRLLSDRFSAERPKGSFSTLEIQRTEQGDSAMYLCASTPELIYGYTFGSGTRLTVV.

The chain combines TRBV4-1 with TRBJ2-5, with 9 bases fitting TRBD2. The length of the CDR3 is 18 residues. Germline V gene sequence: CDR1 MGHRA, CDR2 YSYEKL. J lost 5 bases, V lost 4 bases, and 17 bases had no gene match. The CDR3 spells CASSPESGSGGPGETQYF. For the CDR3, the DNA is TGCGCCAGCAGCCCCGAGAGTGGTAGCGGGGGCCCGGGGGAGACCCAGTACTTC.

V and J are TRBV19 and TRBJ2-5, with D possibly TRBD1 on 6 matching bases. The CDR3 covers 14 residues. Germline CDR1 and CDR2: LNHDA and SQIVND (reference sequence). Between the trimmed V and J ends, which lost 5 bases and 4 bases, there was a span of 14 bases. The CDR3 sequence is CASSVSRGLETQYF. The CDR3 DNA follows: TGTGCCAGTAGTGTCTCCAGGGGTTTAGAGACCCAGTACTTC.

The count of this clone is one. The chain carries TRBV2 and TRBJ2-5, with 8 bases lining up with TRBD2. V lost 6 bases to trimming and J lost 1 base; unmatched junction nucleotides: 7. Per the germline V gene, CDR1 is SNHLY and CDR2 is FYNNEI. The CDR3 is 15 amino acids. CDR3 amino acids: CASSVMTSAQETQYF. CDR3 nucleotides: TGTGCCAGCAGCGTAATGACTAGCGCCCAAGAGACCCAGTACTTC.

This clone occurred a few times. The chain couples TRBV5-1 to TRBJ1-5, with TRBD1 matching 7 bases. V was pared by 3 bases and J by 2 bases, with 5 bases of the junction left unmatched. Germline V lookup: CDR1 SGHRS, CDR2 YFSETQ. CDR3 length: 15 residues. CDR3 coding DNA: TGCGCCAGCAGCTGGGATGGACAGGGCAATCAGCCCCAGCATTTT. This translates into CASSWDGQGNQPQHF.

The V call is TRBV27, the J call TRBJ1-6, with D unclear. This CDR3 comprises 14 residues. Trimming shortened V by 2 bases and J by 4 bases, and 6 bases separated the two germline ends. Germline-derived CDR1 and CDR2 are MNHEY and SMNVEV (reference sequence). CDR3 sequence reads: CASSLDMYNSPLHF. CDR3 bases: TGTGCCAGCAGTTTAGACATGTATAATTCACCCCTCCACTTT.

About this clone: Other DNA sequences within the sample encode an identical CDR3. The rearrangement joins TRBV6-5 to TRBJ1-1, with D unresolved. Germline loops: CDR1 MNHEY, CDR2 SVGAGI. The CDR3 spans 15 residues. The V and J ends lost 0 bases and 5 bases respectively, with 13 bases between them. The CDR3 DNA sequence: TGTGCCAGCAGTTACTCGGTGTCCCGAGGGACTGAAGCTTTCTTT. Protein product: CASSYSVSRGTEAFF.

A few counts support this clone. The chain links TRBV2 to TRBJ2-2, with D perhaps TRBD2 (5 bases). The germline V gene encodes CDR1 SNHLY and CDR2 FYNNEI. There are 14 residues in the CDR3. Trimming pared 7 bases from V and 4 bases from J, leaving 13 bases between. CDR3 in amino acids: CASNEGAITGELFF. The CDR3 coding sequence is TGTGCCAGCAACGAGGGCGCTATCACCGGGGAGCTGTTTTTT.

The gene calls are TRBV20-1 and TRBJ2-7, with a weak D call TRBD1 (6 bases). V was trimmed by 4 bases and J by 3 bases, leaving 7 bases between them. There are 11 residues in the CDR3. Germline V CDR1 and CDR2: DFQATT, SNEGSKA (reference sequence). The CDR3 loop reads CSATQGYEQYF. Here the CDR3 DNA reads TGCAGTGCTACACAGGGCTACGAGCAGTACTTC.

The chain links TRBV5-1 to TRBJ2-5; TRBD1 aligns across 9 bases. V trimming: 7 bases; J trimming: 2 bases; junction bases outside the gene matches: 6. Germline CDR1 SGHRS, CDR2 YFSETQ. There are 14 residues in the CDR3. The CDR3 DNA is TGCGCCAGCGGCCCGGGACAGGGTCAAGAGACCCAGTACTTC. This translates into CASGPGQGQETQYF. The whole variable domain, remainder taken from reference TRBV5-1 and TRBJ2-5, is KAGVTQTPRYLIKTRGQQVTLSCSPISGHRSVSWYQQTPGQGLQFLFEYFSETQRNKGNFPGRFSGRQFSNSRSEMNVSTLELGDSALYLCASGPGQGQETQYFGPGTRLLVL.

This sequence joins TRBV5-6 and TRBJ1-4, with no clear D. The length of the CDR3 is 18 residues. V lost 0 bases and J 0 bases, leaving 15 bases between the germline ends. Germline assignment: CDR1 SGHDT and CDR2 YYEEEE. CDR3 bases: TGTGCCAGCAGCTTGGTTGTTGGAGACCGAGCAACTAATGAAAAACTGTTTTTT. Its translation is CASSLVVGDRATNEKLFF.

The chain joins TRBV15 to TRBJ2-2, with D maybe TRBD1 (5 bases). The V end lost 4 bases, the J end lost 7 bases, and 13 bases lay between the germline ends. Germline assignment: CDR1 LNHNV and CDR2 YYDKDF (reference sequence). The CDR3 extends over 14 amino acids. CDR3 DNA: TGTGCCACCAGCACAGGACATCCTGGCGGGGAGCTGTTTTTT. Its translation: CATSTGHPGGELFF.

This chain uses TRBV24-1 with TRBJ1-5; D is unclear. Per the germline V gene, CDR1 is KGHDR and CDR2 is SFDVKD. V lost 7 bases, J lost 0 bases, and 9 bases lay in between. The CDR3 has 14 amino acids. CDR3 sequence (DNA): TGTGCCACCAGCTCGGGATTTAGCAATCAGCCCCAGCATTTT. Translation gives CATSSGFSNQPQHF.

The chain joins TRBV4-2 to TRBJ2-2, with D unclear. Germline lookup yields CDR1 LGHNA and CDR2 YNFKEQ. The V gene lost 0 bases and the J gene lost 4 bases, with 6 bases spanning the gap. The CDR3 runs to 14 residues. For the CDR3, the DNA is TGTGCCAGCAGCCAAGAAGCGTCCACCGGGGAGCTGTTTTTT. Its translation: CASSQEASTGELFF.